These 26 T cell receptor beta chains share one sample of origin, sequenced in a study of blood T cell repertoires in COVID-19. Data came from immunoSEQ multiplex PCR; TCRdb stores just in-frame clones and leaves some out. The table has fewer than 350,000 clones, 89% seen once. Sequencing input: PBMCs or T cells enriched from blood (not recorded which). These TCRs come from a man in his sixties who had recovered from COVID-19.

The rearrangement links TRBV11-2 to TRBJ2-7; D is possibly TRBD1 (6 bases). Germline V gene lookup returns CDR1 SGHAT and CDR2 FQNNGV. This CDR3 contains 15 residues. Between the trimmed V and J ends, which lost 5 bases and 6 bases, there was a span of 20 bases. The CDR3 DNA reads TGTGCCAGCAGCAACCAGGGGACCCTAGCCCCCGAGCAGTACTTC. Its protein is CASSNQGTLAPEQYF.

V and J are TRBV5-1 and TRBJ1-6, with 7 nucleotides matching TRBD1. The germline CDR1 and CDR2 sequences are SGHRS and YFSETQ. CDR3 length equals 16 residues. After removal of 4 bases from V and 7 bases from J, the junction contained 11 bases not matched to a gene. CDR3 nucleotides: TGCGCCAGCAGCGTTGTGGCCGGGACAGTCAATTCACCCCTCCACTTT. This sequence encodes CASSVVAGTVNSPLHF.

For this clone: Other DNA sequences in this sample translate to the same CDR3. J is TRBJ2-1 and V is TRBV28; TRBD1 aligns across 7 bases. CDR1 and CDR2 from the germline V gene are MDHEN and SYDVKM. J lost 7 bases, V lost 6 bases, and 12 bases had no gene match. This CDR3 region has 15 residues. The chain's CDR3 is CASSPRTGGYNEQFF. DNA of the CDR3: TGTGCCAGCAGCCCACGGACAGGCGGTTATAATGAGCAGTTCTTC.

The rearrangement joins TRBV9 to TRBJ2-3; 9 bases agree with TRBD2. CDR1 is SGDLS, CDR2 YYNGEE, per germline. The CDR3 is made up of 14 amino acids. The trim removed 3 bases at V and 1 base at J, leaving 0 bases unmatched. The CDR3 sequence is CASSASGGTDTQYF. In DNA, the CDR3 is TGTGCCAGCAGCGCTAGCGGGGGCACAGATACGCAGTATTTT.

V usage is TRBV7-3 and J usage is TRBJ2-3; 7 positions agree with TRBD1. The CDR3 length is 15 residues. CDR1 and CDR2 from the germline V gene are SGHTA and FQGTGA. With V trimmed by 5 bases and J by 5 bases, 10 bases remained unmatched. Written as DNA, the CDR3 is TGTGCCAGCAGCCCGACAGGGAACTCAGGAGATACGCAGTATTTT. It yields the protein CASSPTGNSGDTQYF.

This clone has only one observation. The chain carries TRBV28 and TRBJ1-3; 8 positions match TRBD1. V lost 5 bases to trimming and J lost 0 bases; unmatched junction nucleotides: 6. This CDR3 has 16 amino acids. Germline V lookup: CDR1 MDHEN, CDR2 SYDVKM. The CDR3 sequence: CASSPGQASSGNTIYF. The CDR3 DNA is TGTGCCAGCAGTCCGGGACAGGCATCCTCTGGAAACACCATATATTTT.

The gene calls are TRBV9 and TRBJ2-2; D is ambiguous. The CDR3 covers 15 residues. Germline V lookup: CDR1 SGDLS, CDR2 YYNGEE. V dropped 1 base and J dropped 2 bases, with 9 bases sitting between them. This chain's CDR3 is CASSVWASNTGELFF. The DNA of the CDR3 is TGTGCCAGCAGCGTATGGGCCTCAAACACCGGGGAGCTGTTTTTT. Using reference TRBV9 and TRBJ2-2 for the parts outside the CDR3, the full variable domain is DSGVTQTPKHLITATGQRVTLRCSPRSGDLSVYWYQQSLDQGLQFLIQYYNGEERAKGNILERFSAQQFPDLHSELNLSSLELGDSALYFCASSVWASNTGELFFGEGSRLTVL.

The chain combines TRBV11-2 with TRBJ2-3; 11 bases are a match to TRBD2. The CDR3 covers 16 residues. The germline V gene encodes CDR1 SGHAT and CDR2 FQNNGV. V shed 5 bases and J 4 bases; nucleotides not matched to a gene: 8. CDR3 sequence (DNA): TGTGCCAGCAGCCTAGCGGGAGGAGTCCCGCCAGATACGCAGTATTTT. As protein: CASSLAGGVPPDTQYF.

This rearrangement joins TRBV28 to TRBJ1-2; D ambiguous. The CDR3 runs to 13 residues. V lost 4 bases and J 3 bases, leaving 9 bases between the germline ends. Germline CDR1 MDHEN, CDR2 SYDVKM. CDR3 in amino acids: CASSSTAYYGYTF. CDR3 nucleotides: TGTGCCAGCAGTTCAACAGCATACTATGGCTACACCTTC.

The CDR3 nucleotides read TGTGCCAGCAGTTTAAGACCGGGGAACACTGAAGCTTTCTTT. Encoded protein: CASSLRPGNTEAFF. The V gene is TRBV27, the J gene TRBJ1-1; D uncertain. Trimming removed 2 bases from V and 1 base from J, with 8 bases in between. The germline V gene encodes CDR1 MNHEY and CDR2 SMNVEV (reference sequence). The CDR3 runs 14 residues.

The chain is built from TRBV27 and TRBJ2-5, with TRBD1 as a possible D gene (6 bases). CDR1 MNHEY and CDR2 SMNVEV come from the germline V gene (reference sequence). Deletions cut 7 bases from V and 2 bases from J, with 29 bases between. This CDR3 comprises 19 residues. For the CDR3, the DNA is TGTGCCAGCACCAAGATGCCCACGACTGAGGGACAAAATCAAGAGACCCAGTACTTC. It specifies CASTKMPTTEGQNQETQYF.

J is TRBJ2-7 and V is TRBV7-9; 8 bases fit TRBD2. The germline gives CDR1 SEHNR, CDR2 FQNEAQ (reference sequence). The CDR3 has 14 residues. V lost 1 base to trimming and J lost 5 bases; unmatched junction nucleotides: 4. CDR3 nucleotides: TGTGCCAGCAGCTTAGAACTAGCGGTCCACGAGCAGTACTTC. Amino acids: CASSLELAVHEQYF.

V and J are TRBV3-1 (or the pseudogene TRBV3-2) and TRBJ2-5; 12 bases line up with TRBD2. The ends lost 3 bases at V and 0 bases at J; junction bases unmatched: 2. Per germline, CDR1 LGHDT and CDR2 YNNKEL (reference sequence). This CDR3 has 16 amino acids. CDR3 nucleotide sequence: TGTGCCAGCAGCCACAGACTAGCGGGAGACCAAGAGACCCAGTACTTC. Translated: CASSHRLAGDQETQYF.

This CDR3 is CASSKQGDSNQPQHF. CDR3 bases: TGTGCCAGCTCAAAACAGGGGGATAGCAATCAGCCCCAGCATTTT. The gene calls are TRBV18 and TRBJ1-5, with 8 nucleotides matching TRBD1. This CDR3 has 15 residues. Trimming removed 5 bases from V and 0 bases from J; junction bases left unmatched: 3. Germline CDR1 and CDR2: KGHSH and LQKENI.

The CDR3 DNA reads as TGTGCCAGCAGCGCGGGAGTTAATGAAAAACTGTTTTTT. Encoded protein: CASSAGVNEKLFF. The chain joins TRBV9 to TRBJ1-4; D not resolved. Germline lookup yields CDR1 SGDLS and CDR2 YYNGEE. The length of the CDR3 is 13 residues. Trimming took 3 bases from V and 4 from J, leaving 7 bases between them.

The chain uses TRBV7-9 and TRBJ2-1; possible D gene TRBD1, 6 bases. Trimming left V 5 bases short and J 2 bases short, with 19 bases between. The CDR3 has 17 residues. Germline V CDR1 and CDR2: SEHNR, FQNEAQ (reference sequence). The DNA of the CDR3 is TGTGCCAGCAGCCCTGAGTTCCGGGACAAGGCCTACAATGAGCAGTTCTTC. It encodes CASSPEFRDKAYNEQFF.

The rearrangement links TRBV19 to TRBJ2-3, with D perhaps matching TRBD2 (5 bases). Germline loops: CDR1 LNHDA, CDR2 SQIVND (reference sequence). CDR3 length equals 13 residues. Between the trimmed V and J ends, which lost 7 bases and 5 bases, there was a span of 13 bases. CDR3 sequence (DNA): TGTGCCAGTACGGGGTCGGCGGGAGATACGCAGTATTTT. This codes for CASTGSAGDTQYF.

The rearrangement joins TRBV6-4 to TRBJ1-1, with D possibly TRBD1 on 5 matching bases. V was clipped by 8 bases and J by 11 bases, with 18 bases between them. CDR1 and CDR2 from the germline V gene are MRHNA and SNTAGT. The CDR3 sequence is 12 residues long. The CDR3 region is CASSRDFNMAFF. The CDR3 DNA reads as TGTGCCAGCTCCCGGGACTTCAATATGGCTTTCTTT.

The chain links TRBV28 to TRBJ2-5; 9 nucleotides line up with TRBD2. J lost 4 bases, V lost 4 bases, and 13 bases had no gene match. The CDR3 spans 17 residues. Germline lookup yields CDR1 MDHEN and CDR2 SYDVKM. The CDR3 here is CASSSYSGGSWGETQYF. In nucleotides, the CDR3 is TGTGCCAGCAGTTCCTATAGCGGGGGTAGCTGGGGAGAGACCCAGTACTTC.

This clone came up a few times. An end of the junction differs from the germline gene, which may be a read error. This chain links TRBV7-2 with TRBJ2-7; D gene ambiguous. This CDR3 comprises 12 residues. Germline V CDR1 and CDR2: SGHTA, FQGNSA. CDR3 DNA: TGTGCCAGCAGCTTATCCCCATTATCACAAGACTTC. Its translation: CASSLSPLSQDF.

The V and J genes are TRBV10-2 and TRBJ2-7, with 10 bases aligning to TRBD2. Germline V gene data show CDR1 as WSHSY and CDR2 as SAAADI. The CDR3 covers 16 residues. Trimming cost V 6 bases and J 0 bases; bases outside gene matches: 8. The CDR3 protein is CASRDYLAGASYEQYF. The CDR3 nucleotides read TGCGCCAGCAGGGACTATCTAGCGGGGGCCTCCTACGAGCAGTACTTC.

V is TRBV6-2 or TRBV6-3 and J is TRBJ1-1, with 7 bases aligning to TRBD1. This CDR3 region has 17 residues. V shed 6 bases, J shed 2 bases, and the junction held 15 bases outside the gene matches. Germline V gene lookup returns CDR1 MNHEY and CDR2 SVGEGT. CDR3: CASSPRATRGVNTEAFF. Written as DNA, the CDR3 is TGTGCCAGCAGCCCCCGGGCGACCAGGGGGGTAAACACTGAAGCTTTCTTT.

CDR3 sequence (DNA): TGTGCCAGCAGTGAAGAGGGGTCGGGTGGAGAGACCCAGTACTTC. Protein: CASSEEGSGGETQYF. The rearrangement uses TRBV2 and TRBJ2-5; a possible D gene is TRBD1 (5 bases). Germline CDR1 and CDR2: SNHLY and FYNNEI. Trimming shortened V by 1 base and J by 4 bases, and 13 bases separated the two germline ends. The CDR3 is made up of 15 amino acids.

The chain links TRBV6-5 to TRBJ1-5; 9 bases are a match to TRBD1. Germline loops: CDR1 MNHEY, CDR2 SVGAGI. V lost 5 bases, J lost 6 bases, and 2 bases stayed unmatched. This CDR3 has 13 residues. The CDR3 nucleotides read TGTGCCAGCAGTAGGACAGGGGTTCAGCCCCAGCATTTT. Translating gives CASSRTGVQPQHF.

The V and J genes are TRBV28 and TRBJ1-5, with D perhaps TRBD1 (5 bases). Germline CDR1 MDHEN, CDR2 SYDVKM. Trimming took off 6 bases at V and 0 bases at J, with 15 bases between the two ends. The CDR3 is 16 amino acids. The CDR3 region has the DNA TGTGCCAGCAGGCCATCGCGGAGGGGTAGCAATCAGCCCCAGCATTTT. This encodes CASRPSRRGSNQPQHF.

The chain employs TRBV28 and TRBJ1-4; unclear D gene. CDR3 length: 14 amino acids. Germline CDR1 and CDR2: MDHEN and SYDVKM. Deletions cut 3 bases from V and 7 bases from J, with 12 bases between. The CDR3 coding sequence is TGTGCCAGCAGTTTTAGGCCCGGGAGTGAAAAACTGTTTTTT. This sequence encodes CASSFRPGSEKLFF. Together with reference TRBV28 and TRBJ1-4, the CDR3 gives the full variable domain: DVKVTQSSRYLVKRTGEKVFLECVQDMDHENMFWYRQDPGLGLRLIYFSYDVKMKEKGDIPEGYSVSREKKERFSLILESASTNQTSMYLCASSFRPGSEKLFFGSGTQLSVL.